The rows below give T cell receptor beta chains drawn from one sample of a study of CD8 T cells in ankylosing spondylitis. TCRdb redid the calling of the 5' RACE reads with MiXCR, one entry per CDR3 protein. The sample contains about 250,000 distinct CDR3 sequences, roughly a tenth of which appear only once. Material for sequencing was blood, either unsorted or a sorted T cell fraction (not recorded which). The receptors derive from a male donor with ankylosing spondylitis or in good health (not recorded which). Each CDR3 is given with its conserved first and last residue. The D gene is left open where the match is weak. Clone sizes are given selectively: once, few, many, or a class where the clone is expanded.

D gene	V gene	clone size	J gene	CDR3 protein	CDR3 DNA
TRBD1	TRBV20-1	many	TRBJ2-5	CSAGNRGAETQYF	TGCAGTGCAGGAAACAGGGGCGCGGAGACCCAGTACTTC
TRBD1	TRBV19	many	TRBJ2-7	CASRGQASYEQYF	TGTGCCAGCCGGGGACAGGCCTCCTACGAGCAGTACTTC
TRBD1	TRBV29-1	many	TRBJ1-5	CSVGVGQGNQPQHF	TGCAGCGTTGGCGTCGGACAGGGGAATCAGCCCCAGCATTTT
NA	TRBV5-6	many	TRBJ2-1	CASSLVGGSSNEQFF	TGTGCCAGCAGCTTGGTGGGGGGCTCAAGCAATGAGCAGTTCTTC
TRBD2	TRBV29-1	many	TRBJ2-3	CSVGRGRGTDTQYF	TGCAGCGTCGGTAGAGGGAGGGGCACAGATACGCAGTATTTT
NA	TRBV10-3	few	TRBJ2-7	CAISDGYEQYF	TGTGCCATCAGTGACGGCTACGAGCAGTACTTC
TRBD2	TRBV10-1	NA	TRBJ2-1	CASSEIGSGGRLGNEQFF	TGCGCCAGCAGTGAGATCGGTAGCGGGGGCCGGTTGGGCAATGAGCAGTTCTTC
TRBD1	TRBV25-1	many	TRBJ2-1	CASSDWTGDYNEQFF	TGTGCCAGCAGTGACTGGACAGGGGACTACAATGAGCAGTTCTTC
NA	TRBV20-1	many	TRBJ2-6	CSASHPGQASSGANVLTF	TGCAGTGCTAGTCATCCGGGACAAGCCTCATCTGGGGCCAACGTCCTGACTTTC
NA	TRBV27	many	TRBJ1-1	CASSFLGGGTEAFF	TGTGCCAGCAGTTTCCTGGGAGGGGGCACTGAAGCTTTCTTT
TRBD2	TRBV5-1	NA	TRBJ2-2	CASSVGTSGSRTGELFF	TGCGCCAGCAGCGTCGGGACTAGCGGGAGTAGGACCGGGGAGCTGTTTTTT
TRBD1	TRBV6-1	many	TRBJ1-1	CASSGDRGRRTEAFF	TGTGCCAGCAGTGGGGACAGGGGGCGTCGGACTGAAGCTTTCTTT
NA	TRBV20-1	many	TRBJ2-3	CSAIRGAEDTQYF	TGCAGTGCTATAAGGGGGGCTGAAGATACGCAGTATTTT
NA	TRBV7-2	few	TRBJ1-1	CASSPSIEAFF	TGTGCCAGCAGCCCCTCGATAGAAGCTTTCTTT
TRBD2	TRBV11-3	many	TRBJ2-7	CASSLASGDTYEQYF	TGTGCCAGCAGCTTAGCTAGCGGGGATACCTACGAGCAGTACTTC
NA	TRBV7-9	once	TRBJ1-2	CASSLGGDPYGYTF	TGTGCCAGCAGCTTAGGAGGGGACCCTTATGGCTACACCTTC
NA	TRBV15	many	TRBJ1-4	CATSRDLSTNEKLFF	TGTGCCACCAGCAGAGACCTTTCAACTAATGAAAAACTGTTTTTT
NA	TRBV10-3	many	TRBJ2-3	CAISTVGADTQYF	TGTGCCATCAGCACCGTTGGTGCAGATACGCAGTATTTT
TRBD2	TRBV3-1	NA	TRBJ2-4	CASSQGAGPKNIQYF	TGTGCCAGCAGCCAAGGAGCGGGGCCCAAAAACATTCAGTACTTC
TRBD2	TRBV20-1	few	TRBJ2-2	CSARDSGLAGFGGELFF	TGCAGTGCTAGAGATAGTGGACTAGCGGGATTTGGCGGGGAGCTGTTTTTT
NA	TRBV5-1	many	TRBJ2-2	CASSLEAWNTGELFF	TGCGCCAGCAGCTTGGAAGCGTGGAACACCGGGGAGCTGTTTTTT
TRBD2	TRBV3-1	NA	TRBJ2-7	CASSHLGLADSYVQYF	TGTGCCAGCAGCCATCTTGGACTAGCGGACTCCTACGTGCAGTACTTC
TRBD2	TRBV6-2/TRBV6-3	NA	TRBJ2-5	CASSYSTSGVPQETQYF	TGTGCCAGCAGTTACTCGACTAGCGGGGTACCGCAAGAGACCCAGTACTTC
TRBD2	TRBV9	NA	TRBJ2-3	CASSSYSGTDTQYF	TGTGCCAGCAGCTCCTATAGCGGGACAGATACGCAGTATTTT
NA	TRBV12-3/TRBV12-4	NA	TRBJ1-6	CASTFWTAPYNSPLHF	TGTGCCAGCACTTTTTGGACAGCACCGTATAATTCACCCCTCCACTTT
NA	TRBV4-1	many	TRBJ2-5	CASSQWMRGQETQYF	TGCGCCAGCAGCCAGTGGATGAGGGGTCAAGAGACCCAGTACTTC
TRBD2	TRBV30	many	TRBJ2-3	CAWGSSGTQYF	TGTGCCTGGGGCTCTAGCGGGACGCAGTATTTT
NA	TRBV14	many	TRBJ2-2	CASSQERIPNTGELFF	TGTGCCAGCAGCCAAGAGAGGATACCGAACACCGGGGAGCTGTTTTTT
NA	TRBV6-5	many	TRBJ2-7	CASSYSTGDYEQYF	TGTGCCAGCAGTTACTCGACAGGAGACTACGAGCAGTACTTC
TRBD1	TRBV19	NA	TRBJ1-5	CASSSSQGGWNQSQHF	TGTGCCAGTAGTTCGTCCCAAGGGGGCTGGAATCAGTCCCAGCATTTT
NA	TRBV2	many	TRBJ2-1	CASSERGGEGPGEQFF	TGTGCCAGCAGTGAAAGGGGGGGGGAGGGCCCAGGTGAGCAGTTCTTC
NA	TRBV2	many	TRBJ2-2	CASSTGQPNTGELFF	TGTGCCAGCAGTACGGGACAACCGAACACCGGGGAGCTGTTTTTT
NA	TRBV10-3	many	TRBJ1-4	CAIRGATNEKLFF	TGTGCCATCAGGGGTGCAACTAATGAAAAACTGTTTTTT
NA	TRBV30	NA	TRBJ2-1	CAWGSGGLLREEQFF	TGTGCCTGGGGTTCCGGGGGCCTCCTCAGGGAAGAGCAGTTCTTC
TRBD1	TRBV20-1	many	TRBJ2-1	CSAIGQVDYNEQFF	TGCAGTGCCATCGGACAGGTAGACTACAATGAGCAGTTCTTC
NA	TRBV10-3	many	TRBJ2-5	CAISERGSLQETQYF	TGTGCCATCAGTGAACGGGGGAGCCTCCAAGAGACCCAGTACTTC
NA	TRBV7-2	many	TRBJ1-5	CASGHPGDVQHF	TGTGCCAGCGGACACCCCGGGGACGTACAACATTTT
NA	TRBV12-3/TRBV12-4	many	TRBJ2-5	CASSLQRGWQETQYF	TGTGCCAGCAGTTTACAGCGAGGATGGCAAGAGACCCAGTACTTC
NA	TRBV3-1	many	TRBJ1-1	CASSQERLLNTEAFF	TGTGCCAGCAGCCAAGAACGGCTTTTGAACACTGAAGCTTTCTTT
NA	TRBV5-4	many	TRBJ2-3	CASSLLSGPDTQYF	TGTGCCAGCAGCTTGCTTTCGGGCCCAGATACGCAGTATTTT
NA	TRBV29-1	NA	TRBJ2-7	CSVGLGEQYF	TGCAGCGTGGGCCTCGGGGAGCAGTACTTC
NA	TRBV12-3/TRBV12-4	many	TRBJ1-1	CASRNGALNTEAFF	TGTGCCAGCAGGAATGGGGCGCTGAACACTGAAGCTTTCTTT
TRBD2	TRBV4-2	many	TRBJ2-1	CASSQELAHPEQFF	TGTGCCAGCAGCCAAGAACTAGCGCACCCTGAGCAGTTCTTC
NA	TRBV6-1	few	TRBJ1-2	CASSESWTPYGYTF	TGTGCCAGCAGTGAAAGTTGGACCCCATATGGCTACACCTTC
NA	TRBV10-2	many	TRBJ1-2	CASSEGQSLSYTF	TGCGCCAGCAGTGAGGGACAGTCTTTGAGCTACACCTTC
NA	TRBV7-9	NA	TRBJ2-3	CASSFFQGGITDTQYF	TGTGCCAGCAGCTTTTTTCAAGGCGGGATCACAGATACGCAGTATTTT
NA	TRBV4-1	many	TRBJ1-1	CASSQDRLRGRDTEAFF	TGCGCCAGCAGCCAAGATCGACTAAGGGGTAGGGACACTGAAGCTTTCTTT
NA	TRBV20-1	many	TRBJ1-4	CSAREQGSDEKLFF	TGCAGTGCTAGAGAGCAGGGGTCAGACGAAAAACTGTTTTTT
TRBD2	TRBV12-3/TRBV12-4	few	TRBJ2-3	CASRWRGAETDTQYF	TGTGCCAGCAGGTGGCGGGGGGCTGAGACAGATACGCAGTATTTT
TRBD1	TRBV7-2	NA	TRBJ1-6	CASKDRGAYNSPLHF	TGTGCCAGCAAAGACAGGGGGGCCTATAATTCACCCCTCCACTTT
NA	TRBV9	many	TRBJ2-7	CASSPGPDVYEQYF	TGTGCCAGCAGCCCCGGGCCCGATGTTTACGAGCAGTACTTC
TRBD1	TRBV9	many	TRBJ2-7	CASSVTAGGFYEQYF	TGTGCCAGCAGCGTAACGGCAGGGGGCTTTTACGAGCAGTACTTC